The clone carrying this T cell receptor beta chain was counted at least ten times. Antigen: not known. Germline V gives CDR1 MDHEN, CDR2 SYDVKM. This CDR3 region has 17 residues. Trimming took 5 bases from V and 0 from J; bases not matched to a gene: 7. Through a sample-barcoded 5' primer and a J-beta primer mix, a second PCR was run for roughly 6 to 12 cycles. TCRdb independently ran MiXCR on the 5' RACE reads; one entry per CDR3 protein. The table records fewer than 800,000 distinct CDR3 sequences, approximately 30% of them present only once. The sample comes from a study of blood T cells in healthy people across ages. Each donor's blood draw was 8.5 to 10 milliliters of peripheral blood. Study-level results: Percentage of naive T cells showed a strong correlation with TCR beta diversity. Researchers judged that diversity estimates from one million T cells fell short of true values.

Source material: blood. The receptor comes from an elderly woman in good health. The gene calls are TRBV28 and TRBJ2-6; 7 bases agree with TRBD1. As DNA, the CDR3 is TGTGCCAGCAGTACGTCAGGGGACAGCTCTGGGGCCAACGTCCTGACTTTC. Its protein product is CASSTSGDSSGANVLTF.